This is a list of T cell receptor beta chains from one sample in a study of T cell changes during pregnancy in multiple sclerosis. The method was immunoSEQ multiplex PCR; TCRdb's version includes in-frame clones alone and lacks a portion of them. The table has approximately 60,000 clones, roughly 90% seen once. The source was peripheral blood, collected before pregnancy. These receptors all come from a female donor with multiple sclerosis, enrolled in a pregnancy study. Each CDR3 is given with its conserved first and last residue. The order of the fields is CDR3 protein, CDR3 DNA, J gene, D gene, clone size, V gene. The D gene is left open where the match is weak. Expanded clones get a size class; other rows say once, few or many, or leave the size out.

cdr3_aa: CASSPPGQYTEAFF; cdr3_nt: TGTGCCAGCAGCCCACCGGGACAATACACTGAAGCTTTCTTT; j_call: TRBJ1-1; d_call: -; clone_size: -; v_call: TRBV5-5
cdr3_aa: CATRRGGGASGTQYF; cdr3_nt: TGTGCCACCAGGAGAGGCGGGGGGGCCAGCGGGACCCAGTACTTC; j_call: TRBJ2-5; d_call: TRBD2; clone_size: -; v_call: TRBV15
cdr3_aa: CASSPWTGKLGNTIYF; cdr3_nt: TGTGCCAGCAGCCCTTGGACAGGGAAACTTGGAAACACCATATATTTT; j_call: TRBJ1-3; d_call: TRBD1; clone_size: few; v_call: TRBV7-9
cdr3_aa: CASSPGGGTNIQYF; cdr3_nt: TGCGCCAGCAGCCCTGGGGGGGGTACAAACATTCAGTACTTC; j_call: TRBJ2-4; d_call: TRBD2; clone_size: once; v_call: TRBV4-3
cdr3_aa: CASSPTGALKAFF; cdr3_nt: TGTGCCAGCAGCCCGACAGGGGCCCTCAAAGCTTTCTTT; j_call: TRBJ1-1; d_call: TRBD1; clone_size: -; v_call: TRBV6-5
cdr3_aa: CASSVGQGGQPQHF; cdr3_nt: TGTGCCAGCAGCGTCGGACAGGGAGGACAGCCCCAGCATTTT; j_call: TRBJ1-5; d_call: TRBD1; clone_size: -; v_call: TRBV9
cdr3_aa: CASSSPGAGGNYGYTF; cdr3_nt: TGTGCCAGCAGTTCGCCGGGGGCAGGGGGCAACTATGGCTACACCTTC; j_call: TRBJ1-2; d_call: TRBD1; clone_size: -; v_call: TRBV6-6
cdr3_aa: CASSPRAVNYGYTF; cdr3_nt: TGTGCCAGCAGCCCGAGGGCGGTGAACTATGGCTACACCTTC; j_call: TRBJ1-2; d_call: -; clone_size: once; v_call: TRBV7-2
cdr3_aa: CASSGGGGSSTDTQYF; cdr3_nt: TGTGCCAGCAGCGGGGGCGGGGGTTCTAGCACAGATACGCAGTATTTT; j_call: TRBJ2-3; d_call: -; clone_size: -; v_call: TRBV7-9
cdr3_aa: CAWNTTGDSYEQYF; cdr3_nt: TGTGCCTGGAACACCACAGGGGACTCCTACGAGCAGTACTTC; j_call: TRBJ2-7; d_call: TRBD1; clone_size: once; v_call: TRBV30
cdr3_aa: CASNNRDIPSGYTF; cdr3_nt: TGTGCCAGCAACAACCGGGACATCCCCTCGGGCTACACCTTC; j_call: TRBJ1-2; d_call: -; clone_size: -; v_call: TRBV7-2
cdr3_aa: CASSPQGTGGYEQYF; cdr3_nt: TGTGCCAGCAGCCCCCAAGGCACAGGGGGCTACGAGCAGTACTTC; j_call: TRBJ2-7; d_call: TRBD1; clone_size: once; v_call: TRBV5-4
cdr3_aa: CASGRQGLNEKLFF; cdr3_nt: TGTGCCAGCGGCCGACAGGGTCTTAATGAAAAACTGTTTTTT; j_call: TRBJ1-4; d_call: TRBD1; clone_size: -; v_call: TRBV6-1
cdr3_aa: CASSLALGFGGHNEQFF; cdr3_nt: TGTGCCAGCAGCTTAGCGCTGGGGTTCGGGGGGCACAATGAGCAGTTCTTC; j_call: TRBJ2-1; d_call: -; clone_size: few; v_call: TRBV7-2
cdr3_aa: CASSRGRVTAGNTIYF; cdr3_nt: TGTGCCAGTAGTAGGGGCAGGGTTACAGCTGGAAACACCATATATTTT; j_call: TRBJ1-3; d_call: -; clone_size: -; v_call: TRBV19
cdr3_aa: CASSFSPQETQYF; cdr3_nt: TGTGCCAGCAGCTTTTCCCCTCAAGAGACCCAGTACTTC; j_call: TRBJ2-5; d_call: -; clone_size: -; v_call: TRBV5-4
cdr3_aa: CAWSVTLYGYTF; cdr3_nt: TGTGCCTGGAGTGTAACTTTGTATGGCTACACCTTC; j_call: TRBJ1-2; d_call: -; clone_size: -; v_call: TRBV30
cdr3_aa: CASSDLITGQVTDTQYF; cdr3_nt: TGTGCCAGCAGTGACTTGATTACGGGACAAGTAACAGATACGCAGTATTTT; j_call: TRBJ2-3; d_call: -; clone_size: -; v_call: TRBV6-4
cdr3_aa: CASTETGNYYYGYTF; cdr3_nt: TGTGCCAGCACCGAGACAGGGAACTACTATTATGGCTACACCTTC; j_call: TRBJ1-2; d_call: TRBD1; clone_size: -; v_call: TRBV6-6
cdr3_aa: CASSLLAGYSNEQFF; cdr3_nt: TGTGCCAGCAGCTTATTAGCGGGGTACTCAAATGAGCAGTTCTTC; j_call: TRBJ2-1; d_call: TRBD2; clone_size: -; v_call: TRBV7-6
cdr3_aa: CASSPLQGVYGYTF; cdr3_nt: TGTGCCAGCAGCCCTCTACAGGGTGTCTATGGCTACACCTTC; j_call: TRBJ1-2; d_call: -; clone_size: once; v_call: TRBV13
cdr3_aa: CASSKGDKASGYTF; cdr3_nt: TGCGCCAGCAGCAAAGGGGACAAGGCTTCTGGCTACACCTTC; j_call: TRBJ1-2; d_call: -; clone_size: -; v_call: TRBV5-1
cdr3_aa: CAWSPSSGQGAYEQYF; cdr3_nt: TGTGCCTGGAGTCCATCCTCGGGACAGGGAGCCTACGAGCAGTACTTC; j_call: TRBJ2-7; d_call: TRBD1; clone_size: -; v_call: TRBV30
cdr3_aa: CAWTSPGVGNTIYF; cdr3_nt: TGTGCCTGGACCTCACCGGGGGTCGGAAACACCATATATTTT; j_call: TRBJ1-3; d_call: -; clone_size: -; v_call: TRBV30
cdr3_aa: CASSLGQARIYEQYF; cdr3_nt: TGTGCCAGCAGCTTGGGACAGGCTAGGATCTACGAGCAGTACTTC; j_call: TRBJ2-7; d_call: -; clone_size: once; v_call: TRBV5-5
cdr3_aa: CASSATSFMNTEAFF; cdr3_nt: TGTGCCAGCAGTGCTACCTCATTTATGAACACTGAAGCTTTCTTT; j_call: TRBJ1-1; d_call: -; clone_size: -; v_call: TRBV6-1
cdr3_aa: CASSQDYTGTGDNQPQHF; cdr3_nt: TGCGCCAGCAGCCAAGATTATACGGGGACAGGGGACAATCAGCCCCAGCATTTT; j_call: TRBJ1-5; d_call: TRBD1; clone_size: -; v_call: TRBV4-1
cdr3_aa: CASSRGESSGGADTQYF; cdr3_nt: TGCGCCAGCAGCCGTGGAGAGAGTTCTGGTGGTGCAGATACGCAGTATTTT; j_call: TRBJ2-3; d_call: -; clone_size: -; v_call: TRBV4-3
cdr3_aa: CASSLQGVRGTDTQYF; cdr3_nt: TGTGCCAGCAGCCTCCAGGGTGTGAGAGGAACAGATACGCAGTATTTT; j_call: TRBJ2-3; d_call: -; clone_size: -; v_call: TRBV7-3
cdr3_aa: CASSSIPGQGQETQYF; cdr3_nt: TGTGCCAGCAGTTCGATACCGGGACAGGGACAAGAGACCCAGTACTTC; j_call: TRBJ2-5; d_call: TRBD1; clone_size: -; v_call: TRBV6-5
cdr3_aa: CASSEPGQGGTEAFF; cdr3_nt: TGTGCCAGCAGTGAACCCGGACAGGGGGGCACTGAAGCTTTCTTT; j_call: TRBJ1-1; d_call: TRBD1; clone_size: -; v_call: TRBV25-1
cdr3_aa: CASSLGPRGAVYEKLFF; cdr3_nt: TGCGCCAGCAGCTTGGGCCCCCGGGGGGCAGTCTACGAAAAACTGTTTTTT; j_call: TRBJ1-4; d_call: -; clone_size: once; v_call: TRBV5-1
cdr3_aa: CASSLWASGGAGEQYF; cdr3_nt: TGTGCCAGCAGCTTGTGGGCTAGCGGGGGGGCAGGCGAGCAGTACTTC; j_call: TRBJ2-7; d_call: TRBD2; clone_size: -; v_call: TRBV5-4
cdr3_aa: CASSIGQYDQPQHF; cdr3_nt: TGTGCCAGTAGTATAGGACAGTACGATCAGCCCCAGCATTTT; j_call: TRBJ1-5; d_call: -; clone_size: -; v_call: TRBV19
cdr3_aa: CASRPQGYNSPLHF; cdr3_nt: TGTGCCAGCAGGCCACAGGGATATAATTCACCCCTCCACTTT; j_call: TRBJ1-6; d_call: -; clone_size: -; v_call: TRBV6-5
cdr3_aa: CASSRTGNQPQHF; cdr3_nt: TGTGCCAGCAGCCGGACAGGTAATCAGCCCCAGCATTTT; j_call: TRBJ1-5; d_call: TRBD1; clone_size: -; v_call: TRBV7-6
cdr3_aa: CSATPKLAGFYNEQFF; cdr3_nt: TGCAGCGCTACTCCAAAACTAGCGGGGTTCTACAATGAGCAGTTCTTC; j_call: TRBJ2-1; d_call: TRBD2; clone_size: -; v_call: TRBV29-1
cdr3_aa: CAWITRASGGYNEQFF; cdr3_nt: TGTGCCTGGATAACCCGGGCTAGCGGGGGCTACAATGAGCAGTTCTTC; j_call: TRBJ2-1; d_call: TRBD2; clone_size: -; v_call: TRBV30
cdr3_aa: CASSEVAGGSKNIQYF; cdr3_nt: TGTGCCAGCAGTGAAGTTGCGGGGGGATCCAAAAACATTCAGTACTTC; j_call: TRBJ2-4; d_call: TRBD2; clone_size: -; v_call: TRBV2
cdr3_aa: CASSSHVWSLSSYEQYF; cdr3_nt: TGTGCCAGTAGTTCCCACGTGTGGTCCCTTAGCTCCTACGAGCAGTACTTC; j_call: TRBJ2-7; d_call: -; clone_size: -; v_call: TRBV19
cdr3_aa: CASSSGLFEQYF; cdr3_nt: TGTGCCAGCAGCTCGGGACTATTCGAGCAGTACTTC; j_call: TRBJ2-7; d_call: TRBD2; clone_size: -; v_call: TRBV7-2
cdr3_aa: CASSLHRGGGYTF; cdr3_nt: TGTGCCAGCAGCCTCCACAGGGGGGGCGGCTACACCTTC; j_call: TRBJ1-2; d_call: TRBD1; clone_size: -; v_call: TRBV7-2
cdr3_aa: CASSTGGNQNEQFF; cdr3_nt: TGTGCCAGCAGCACAGGGGGTAACCAGAATGAGCAGTTCTTC; j_call: TRBJ2-1; d_call: TRBD1; clone_size: -; v_call: TRBV2
cdr3_aa: CASSPDRSKNIQYF; cdr3_nt: TGTGCCAGCAGTCCCGACAGGTCCAAAAACATTCAGTACTTC; j_call: TRBJ2-4; d_call: -; clone_size: -; v_call: TRBV6-5
cdr3_aa: CASSLLSDTQYF; cdr3_nt: TGTGCCAGCAGCTTACTTTCTGATACGCAGTATTTT; j_call: TRBJ2-3; d_call: -; clone_size: -; v_call: TRBV7-9
cdr3_aa: CASSSPGGVEDYGYTF; cdr3_nt: TGTGCCAGCAGTTCGCCCGGCGGGGTAGAGGACTATGGCTACACCTTC; j_call: TRBJ1-2; d_call: -; clone_size: -; v_call: TRBV6-5
cdr3_aa: CASGTGISEQYF; cdr3_nt: TGTGCCAGCGGGACAGGAATCTCCGAGCAGTACTTC; j_call: TRBJ2-7; d_call: TRBD1; clone_size: -; v_call: TRBV2
cdr3_aa: CASSFASGQETQYF; cdr3_nt: TGTGCCAGCAGCTTTGCTAGCGGACAAGAGACCCAGTACTTC; j_call: TRBJ2-5; d_call: TRBD2; clone_size: -; v_call: TRBV5-4
cdr3_aa: CSVEGGIGQPQHF; cdr3_nt: TGCAGCGTTGAGGGGGGGATTGGCCAGCCCCAGCATTTT; j_call: TRBJ1-5; d_call: -; clone_size: -; v_call: TRBV29-1
cdr3_aa: CASSLVRRMNTEAFF; cdr3_nt: TGTGCCAGCAGCTTAGTCCGGAGAATGAACACTGAAGCTTTCTTT; j_call: TRBJ1-1; d_call: -; clone_size: -; v_call: TRBV7-2